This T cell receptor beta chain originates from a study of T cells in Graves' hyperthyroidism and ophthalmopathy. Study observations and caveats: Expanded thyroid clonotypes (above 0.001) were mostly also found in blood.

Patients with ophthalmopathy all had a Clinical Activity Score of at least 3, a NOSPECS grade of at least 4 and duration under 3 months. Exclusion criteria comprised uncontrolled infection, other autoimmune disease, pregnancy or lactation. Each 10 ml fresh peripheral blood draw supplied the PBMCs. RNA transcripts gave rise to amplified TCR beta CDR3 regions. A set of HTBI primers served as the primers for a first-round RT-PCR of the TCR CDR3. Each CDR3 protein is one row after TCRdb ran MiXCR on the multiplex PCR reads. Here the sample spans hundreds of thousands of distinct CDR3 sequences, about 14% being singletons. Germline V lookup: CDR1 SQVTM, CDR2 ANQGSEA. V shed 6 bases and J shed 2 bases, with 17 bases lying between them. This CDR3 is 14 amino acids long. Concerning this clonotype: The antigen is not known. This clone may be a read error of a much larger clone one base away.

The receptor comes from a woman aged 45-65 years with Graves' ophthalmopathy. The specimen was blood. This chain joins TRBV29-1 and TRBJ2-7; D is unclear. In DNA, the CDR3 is TGCAGCGTACTTGGGCCACTCCCTACCTACGAGCAGTACTTC. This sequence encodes CSVLGPLPTYEQYF.